This is a list of T cell receptor beta chains from one sample in a study of blood T cell repertoires in COVID-19. Libraries were prepared by immunoSEQ multiplex PCR; TCRdb keeps only in-frame clonotypes and omits some of them. The sample consists of 150,000 to 200,000 clones, more than 60% of them appearing once. Sequencing was carried out using peripheral blood. These receptors were collected from a man between 50 and 59 years old who had recovered from COVID-19. Each CDR3 is given with its conserved first and last residue. The order of the fields is clone size, CDR3 length, V gene, J gene, D gene, CDR3 protein, CDR3 DNA. The D gene is left open where the match is weak. Size is omitted from some rows. Given values are once, few, many or a class for expanded clones.

few	15	TRBV5-1	TRBJ2-1	TRBD2	CASSSGLAGHNEQFF	TGCGCCAGCAGCAGCGGACTAGCGGGGCACAATGAGCAGTTCTTC
-	13	TRBV7-2	TRBJ2-1	TRBD2	CASSSNSGREQFF	TGTGCCAGCAGCTCCAACAGCGGGAGAGAGCAGTTCTTC
-	13	TRBV6-5	TRBJ1-2	-	CASSNRELYGYTF	TGTGCCAGCAGTAACAGGGAACTCTATGGCTACACCTTC
-	13	TRBV11-3	TRBJ2-7	-	CASSWAGGYEQYF	TGTGCCAGCAGCTGGGCAGGGGGGTACGAGCAGTACTTC
-	15	TRBV6-2/TRBV6-3	TRBJ2-4	TRBD1	CASSYTGGTGLPQYF	TGTGCCAGCAGTTATACCGGCGGGACAGGACTACCTCAGTACTTC
once	11	TRBV5-1	TRBJ2-1	-	CASSPNNEQFF	TGCGCCAGCAGCCCAAACAATGAGCAGTTCTTC
-	15	TRBV14	TRBJ2-3	-	CASSQVNRGTDTQYF	TGTGCCAGCAGCCAAGTTAACAGGGGCACAGATACGCAGTATTTT
-	15	TRBV15	TRBJ2-7	TRBD2	CATSRITGRVVEQYF	TGTGCCACCAGCAGAATAACGGGGAGGGTGGTGGAGCAGTACTTC
few	13	TRBV29-1	TRBJ1-1	-	CSAYQTGFGEAFF	TGCAGCGCCTACCAAACAGGTTTCGGTGAAGCTTTCTTT
-	15	TRBV18	TRBJ1-6	TRBD1	CASSPTGGDSSPLHF	TGTGCCAGCTCACCGACAGGGGGCGATAGTTCACCCCTCCACTTT
-	12	TRBV30	TRBJ2-3	TRBD1	CAGAQGADTQYF	TGTGCCGGTGCACAGGGGGCAGATACGCAGTATTTT
-	15	TRBV6-5	TRBJ2-6	TRBD1	CASSYDRAGANVLTF	TGTGCCAGCAGTTATGACAGGGCTGGGGCCAACGTCCTGACTTTC
-	18	TRBV18	TRBJ2-1	TRBD2	CASSPRLAGTSSYNEQFF	TGTGCCAGCTCACCGAGACTAGCGGGAACTTCTTCCTACAATGAGCAGTTCTTC
-	15	TRBV2	TRBJ2-1	TRBD2	CASSESTSGSNEQFF	TGTGCCAGCAGTGAATCGACTAGCGGGAGTAATGAGCAGTTCTTC
-	15	TRBV2	TRBJ2-1	TRBD2	CASSEGLAGRNEQFF	TGTGCCAGCAGTGAAGGGCTAGCGGGAAGAAATGAGCAGTTCTTC
-	15	TRBV21-1	TRBJ2-4	-	CASSTGTPDGDIQYF	TGTGCCAGCAGTACCGGGACTCCCGATGGAGACATTCAGTACTTC
few	14	TRBV23-1	TRBJ2-4	-	CASSPQGAKNIQYF	TGCGCCAGCAGTCCTCAGGGGGCCAAAAACATTCAGTACTTC
-	13	TRBV6-1	TRBJ2-3	-	CASSDQVRDTQYF	TGTGCCAGCAGTGATCAGGTTCGAGATACGCAGTATTTT
-	12	TRBV28	TRBJ1-4	-	CASLSRGEKLFF	TGTGCCAGCCTCTCCCGGGGTGAAAAACTGTTTTTT
-	15	TRBV7-8	TRBJ2-5	-	CASSLSTGSYETQYF	TGTGCCAGCAGCTTATCTACCGGGAGTTACGAGACCCAGTACTTC
-	15	TRBV4-2	TRBJ1-1	-	CASSQVPGGHTEAFF	TGTGCCAGCAGCCAAGTGCCGGGGGGACACACTGAAGCTTTCTTT
-	14	TRBV6-5	TRBJ1-1	TRBD1	CASISGQGGREAFF	TGTGCCAGCATCTCGGGACAGGGGGGAAGAGAAGCTTTCTTT
-	10	TRBV29-1	TRBJ1-1	TRBD1	CSARDRDAFF	TGCAGCGCTAGAGACAGGGACGCTTTCTTT
-	15	TRBV11-2	TRBJ1-3	-	CASSFEHGSGNTIYF	TGTGCCAGCAGCTTCGAGCACGGCTCTGGAAACACCATATATTTT
-	15	TRBV7-2	TRBJ2-2	TRBD2	CASSLRGANTGELFF	TGTGCCAGCAGCTTGCGGGGGGCTAACACCGGGGAGCTGTTTTTT
few	17	TRBV9	TRBJ1-1	-	CASSSGGALNQATEAFF	TGTGCCAGCAGCTCCGGGGGAGCTTTAAACCAGGCCACTGAAGCTTTCTTT
-	14	TRBV29-1	TRBJ2-1	-	CSAGASYVSHEQFF	TGCAGCGCTGGGGCTTCTTACGTCTCCCATGAGCAGTTCTTC
-	13	TRBV2	TRBJ2-1	TRBD2	CASNGLAYNEQFF	TGTGCCAGCAATGGACTAGCCTACAATGAGCAGTTCTTC
-	15	TRBV7-9	TRBJ2-7	TRBD2	CASSGPSGNTYEQYF	TGTGCCAGCAGCGGACCTAGCGGGAATACCTACGAGCAGTACTTC